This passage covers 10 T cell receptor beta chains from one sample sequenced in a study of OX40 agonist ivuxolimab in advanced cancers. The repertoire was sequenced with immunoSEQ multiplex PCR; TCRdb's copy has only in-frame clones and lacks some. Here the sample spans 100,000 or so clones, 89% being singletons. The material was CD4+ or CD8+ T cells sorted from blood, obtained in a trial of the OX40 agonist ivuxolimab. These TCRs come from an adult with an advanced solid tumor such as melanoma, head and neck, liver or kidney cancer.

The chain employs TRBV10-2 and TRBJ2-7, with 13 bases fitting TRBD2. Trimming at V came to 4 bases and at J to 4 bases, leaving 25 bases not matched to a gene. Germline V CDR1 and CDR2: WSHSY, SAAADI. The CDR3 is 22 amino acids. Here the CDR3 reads CASSVSPGHKTSGRPKRYEQYF. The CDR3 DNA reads TGCGCCAGCAGTGTCAGCCCGGGACACAAGACTAGCGGGAGGCCCAAACGTTACGAGCAGTACTTC.

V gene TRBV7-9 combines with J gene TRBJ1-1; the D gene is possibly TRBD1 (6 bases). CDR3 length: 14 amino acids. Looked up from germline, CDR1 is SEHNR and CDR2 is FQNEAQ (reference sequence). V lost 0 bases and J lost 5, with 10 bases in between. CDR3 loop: CASSLAGGGTEAFF. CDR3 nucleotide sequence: TGTGCCAGCAGCTTAGCGGGAGGGGGGACTGAAGCTTTCTTT.

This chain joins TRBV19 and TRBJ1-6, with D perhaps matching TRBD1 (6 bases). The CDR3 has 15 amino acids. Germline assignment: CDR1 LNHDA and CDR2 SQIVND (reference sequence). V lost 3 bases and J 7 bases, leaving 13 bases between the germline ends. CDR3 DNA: TGTGCCAGTAGTATTCAGGGGTCGAGGAATTCACCCCTCCACTTT. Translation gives CASSIQGSRNSPLHF.

CDR3 coding DNA: TGTGCCAGCAGTGCTCGATTCGAAGGCCATTCACCCCTCCACTTT. It encodes CASSARFEGHSPLHF. The chain carries TRBV6-1 and TRBJ1-6, with D unclear. The germline V gene encodes CDR1 MNHNS and CDR2 SASEGT. V was pared by 4 bases and J by 8 bases, with 15 bases between. CDR3 length: 15 residues.

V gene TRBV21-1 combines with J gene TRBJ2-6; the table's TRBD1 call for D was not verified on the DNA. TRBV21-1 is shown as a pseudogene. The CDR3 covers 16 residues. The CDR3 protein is CASSKYRGAGANVLTF. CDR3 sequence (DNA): TGTGCCAGCAGCAAATACAGGGGGGCTGGGGCCAACGTCCTGACTTTC.

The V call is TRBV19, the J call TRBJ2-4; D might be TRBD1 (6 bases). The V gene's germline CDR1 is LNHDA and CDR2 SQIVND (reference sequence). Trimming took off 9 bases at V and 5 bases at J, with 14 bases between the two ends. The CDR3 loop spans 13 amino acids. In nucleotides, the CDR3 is TGTGCCAGCATCGACAGGCCCCAAAACATTCAGTACTTC. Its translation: CASIDRPQNIQYF.

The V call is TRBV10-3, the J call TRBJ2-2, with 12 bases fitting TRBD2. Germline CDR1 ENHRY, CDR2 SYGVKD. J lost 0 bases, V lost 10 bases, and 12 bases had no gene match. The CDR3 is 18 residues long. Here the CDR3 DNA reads TGTGCCACCGCGTTAAGACTAGCGGGGGCCCCGAACACCGGGGAGCTGTTTTTT. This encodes CATALRLAGAPNTGELFF.

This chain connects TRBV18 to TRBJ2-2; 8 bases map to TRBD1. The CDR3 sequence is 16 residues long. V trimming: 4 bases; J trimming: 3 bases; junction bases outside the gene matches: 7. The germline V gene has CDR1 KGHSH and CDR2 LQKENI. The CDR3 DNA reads TGTGCCAGCTCACTAAGCGGACAGGGTTACACCGGGGAGCTGTTTTTT. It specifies CASSLSGQGYTGELFF.

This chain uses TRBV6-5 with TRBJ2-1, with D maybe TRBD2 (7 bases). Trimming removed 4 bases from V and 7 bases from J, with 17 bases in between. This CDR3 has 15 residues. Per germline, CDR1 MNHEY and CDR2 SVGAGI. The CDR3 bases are TGTGCCAGCAGTTCCCTCGGGGGGCTCCGGAATGAGCAGTTCTTC. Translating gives CASSSLGGLRNEQFF.

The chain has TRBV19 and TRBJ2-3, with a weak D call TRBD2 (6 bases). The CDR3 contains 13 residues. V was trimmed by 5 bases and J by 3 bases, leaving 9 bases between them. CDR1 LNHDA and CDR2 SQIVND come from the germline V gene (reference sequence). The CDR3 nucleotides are TGTGCCAGTAGTCTGGGGAGGACAGATACGCAGTATTTT. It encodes CASSLGRTDTQYF. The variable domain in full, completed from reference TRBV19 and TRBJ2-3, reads DGGITQSPKYLFRKEGQNVTLSCEQNLNHDAMYWYRQDPGQGLRLIYYSQIVNDFQKGDIAEGYSVSREKKESFPLTVTSAQKNPTAFYLCASSLGRTDTQYFGPGTRLTVL.